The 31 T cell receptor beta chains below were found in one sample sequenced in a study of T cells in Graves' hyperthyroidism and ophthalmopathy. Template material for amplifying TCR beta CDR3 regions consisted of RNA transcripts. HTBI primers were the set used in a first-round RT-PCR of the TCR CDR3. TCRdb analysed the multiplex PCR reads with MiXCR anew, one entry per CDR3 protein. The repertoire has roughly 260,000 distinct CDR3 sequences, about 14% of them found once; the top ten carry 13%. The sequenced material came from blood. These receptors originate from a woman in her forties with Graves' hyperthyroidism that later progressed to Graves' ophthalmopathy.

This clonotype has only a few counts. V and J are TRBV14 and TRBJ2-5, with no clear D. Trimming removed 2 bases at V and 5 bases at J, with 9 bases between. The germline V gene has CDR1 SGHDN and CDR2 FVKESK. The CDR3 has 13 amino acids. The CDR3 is CASSQKVLETQYF. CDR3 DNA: TGTGCCAGCAGCCAAAAGGTTTTGGAGACCCAGTACTTC.

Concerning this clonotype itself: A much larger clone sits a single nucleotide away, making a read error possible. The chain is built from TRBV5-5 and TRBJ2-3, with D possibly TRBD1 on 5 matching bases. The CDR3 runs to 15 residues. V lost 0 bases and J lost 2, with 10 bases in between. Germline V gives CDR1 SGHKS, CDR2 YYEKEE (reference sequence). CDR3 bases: TGTGCCAGCAGCTTGGGACAGCTGCTCACAGATACGCAGTATTTT. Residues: CASSLGQLLTDTQYF.

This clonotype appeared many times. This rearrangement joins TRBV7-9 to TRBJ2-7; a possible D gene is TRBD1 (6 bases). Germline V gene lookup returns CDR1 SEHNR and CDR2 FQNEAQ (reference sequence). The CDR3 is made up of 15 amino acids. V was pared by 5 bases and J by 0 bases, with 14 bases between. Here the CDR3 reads CASSLGHGFSYEQYF. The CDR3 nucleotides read TGTGCCAGCAGCCTGGGACACGGGTTCTCCTACGAGCAGTACTTC.

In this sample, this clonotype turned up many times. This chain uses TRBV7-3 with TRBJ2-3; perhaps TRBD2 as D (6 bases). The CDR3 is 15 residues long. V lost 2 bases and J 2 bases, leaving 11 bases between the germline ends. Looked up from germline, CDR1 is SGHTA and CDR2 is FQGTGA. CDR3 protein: CASSLGLAYTDTQYF. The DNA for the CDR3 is TGTGCCAGCAGCTTAGGGCTAGCGTACACAGATACGCAGTATTTT.

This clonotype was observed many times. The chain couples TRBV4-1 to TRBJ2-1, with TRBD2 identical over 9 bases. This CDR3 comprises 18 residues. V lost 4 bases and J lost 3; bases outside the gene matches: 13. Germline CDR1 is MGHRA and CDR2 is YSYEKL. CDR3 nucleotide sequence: TGCGCCAGCAGCCCCCCAACCCCACTAGCGGGTCTCTACAATGAGCAGTTCTTC. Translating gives CASSPPTPLAGLYNEQFF.

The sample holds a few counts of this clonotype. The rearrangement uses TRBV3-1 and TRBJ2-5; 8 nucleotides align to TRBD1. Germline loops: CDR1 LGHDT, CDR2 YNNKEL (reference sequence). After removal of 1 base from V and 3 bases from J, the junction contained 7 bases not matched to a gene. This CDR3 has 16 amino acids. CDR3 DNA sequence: TGTGCCAGCAGCCAAGCATGGACAGGGCTCAAAGAGACCCAGTACTTC. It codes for CASSQAWTGLKETQYF.

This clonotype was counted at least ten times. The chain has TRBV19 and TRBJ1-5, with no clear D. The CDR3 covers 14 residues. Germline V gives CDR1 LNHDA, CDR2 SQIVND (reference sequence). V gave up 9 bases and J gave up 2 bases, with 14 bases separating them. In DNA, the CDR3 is TGTGCCAGCCGATTCGGTGCGGGCAATCAGCCCCAGCATTTT. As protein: CASRFGAGNQPQHF.

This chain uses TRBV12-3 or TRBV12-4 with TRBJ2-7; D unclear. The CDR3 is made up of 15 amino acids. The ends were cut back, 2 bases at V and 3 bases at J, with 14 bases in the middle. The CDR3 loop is CASSLRLAVVYEQYF. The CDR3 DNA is TGTGCCAGCAGTTTACGGCTGGCGGTAGTCTACGAGCAGTACTTC.

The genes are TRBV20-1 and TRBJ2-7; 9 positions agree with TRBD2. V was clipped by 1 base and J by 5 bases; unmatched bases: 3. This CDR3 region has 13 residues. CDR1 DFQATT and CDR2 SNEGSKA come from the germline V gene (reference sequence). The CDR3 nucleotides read TGCAGTGCTAGAGCCCCTAGCGGGAACGAGCAGTACTTC. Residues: CSARAPSGNEQYF.

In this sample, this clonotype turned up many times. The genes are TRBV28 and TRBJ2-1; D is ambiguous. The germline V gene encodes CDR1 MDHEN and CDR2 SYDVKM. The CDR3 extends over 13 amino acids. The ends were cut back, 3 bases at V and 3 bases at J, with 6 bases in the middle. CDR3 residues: CASSFIGYNEQFF. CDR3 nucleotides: TGTGCCAGCAGTTTTATTGGCTACAATGAGCAGTTCTTC.

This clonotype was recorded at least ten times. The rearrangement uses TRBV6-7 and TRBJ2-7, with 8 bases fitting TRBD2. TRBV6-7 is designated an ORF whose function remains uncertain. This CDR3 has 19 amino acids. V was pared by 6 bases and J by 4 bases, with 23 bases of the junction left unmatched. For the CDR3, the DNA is TGTGCCAGCAGGATTGGGTCGGTACACACCGGGACTAGGGCTTACGAGCAGTACTTC. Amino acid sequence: CASRIGSVHTGTRAYEQYF.

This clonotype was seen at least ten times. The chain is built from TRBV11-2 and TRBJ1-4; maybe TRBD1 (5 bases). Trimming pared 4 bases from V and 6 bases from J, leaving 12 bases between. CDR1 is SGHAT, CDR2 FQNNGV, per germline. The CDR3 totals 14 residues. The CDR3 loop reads CASSWDWAYEKLFF. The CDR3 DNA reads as TGTGCCAGCAGCTGGGACTGGGCCTATGAAAAACTGTTTTTT. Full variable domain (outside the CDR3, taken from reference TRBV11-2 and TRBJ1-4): EAGVAQSPRYKIIEKRQSVAFWCNPISGHATLYWYQQILGQGPKLLIQFQNNGVVDDSQLPKDRFSAERLKGVDSTLKIQPAKLEDSAVYLCASSWDWAYEKLFFGSGTQLSVL.

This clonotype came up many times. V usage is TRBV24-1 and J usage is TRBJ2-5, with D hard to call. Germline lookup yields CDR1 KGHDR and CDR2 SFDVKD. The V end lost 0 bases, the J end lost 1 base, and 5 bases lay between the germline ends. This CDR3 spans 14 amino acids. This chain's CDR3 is CATSDLPGQETQYF. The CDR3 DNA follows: TGTGCCACCAGTGATTTGCCAGGCCAAGAGACCCAGTACTTC.

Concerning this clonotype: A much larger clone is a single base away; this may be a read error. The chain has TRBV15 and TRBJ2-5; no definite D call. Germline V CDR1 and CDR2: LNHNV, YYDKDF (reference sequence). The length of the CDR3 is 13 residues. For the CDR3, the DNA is TGTACCACCAGCAGAGGACCCTCAGAGACCCAGTACTTC. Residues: CTTSRGPSETQYF.

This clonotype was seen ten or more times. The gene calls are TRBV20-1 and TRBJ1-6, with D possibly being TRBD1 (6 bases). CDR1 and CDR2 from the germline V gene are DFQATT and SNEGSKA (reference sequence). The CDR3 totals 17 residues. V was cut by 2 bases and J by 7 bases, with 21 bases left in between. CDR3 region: CSARTARDTSSNSPLHF. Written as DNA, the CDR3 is TGCAGTGCTAGAACCGCTCGGGACACAAGCTCCAATTCACCCCTCCACTTT.

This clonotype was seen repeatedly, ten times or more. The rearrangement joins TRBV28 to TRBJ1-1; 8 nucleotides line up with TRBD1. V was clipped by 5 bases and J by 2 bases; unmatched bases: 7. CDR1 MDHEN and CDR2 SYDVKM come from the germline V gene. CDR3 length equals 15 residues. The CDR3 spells CASSRLGQGNTEAFF. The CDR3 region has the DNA TGTGCCAGCAGTCGACTTGGACAGGGCAACACTGAAGCTTTCTTT.

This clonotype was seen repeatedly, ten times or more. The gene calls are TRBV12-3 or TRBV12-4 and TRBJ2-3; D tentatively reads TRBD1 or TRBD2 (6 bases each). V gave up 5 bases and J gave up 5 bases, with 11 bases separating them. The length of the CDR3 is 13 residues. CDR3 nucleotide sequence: TGTGCCAGCAGTACCAGGGGAGGAGATACGCAGTATTTT. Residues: CASSTRGGDTQYF.

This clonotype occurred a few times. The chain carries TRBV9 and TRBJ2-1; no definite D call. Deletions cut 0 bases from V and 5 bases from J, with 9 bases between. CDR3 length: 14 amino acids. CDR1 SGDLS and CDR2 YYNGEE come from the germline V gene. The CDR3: CASSVGFSDNEQFF. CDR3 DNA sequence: TGTGCCAGCAGCGTAGGGTTCAGTGACAATGAGCAGTTCTTC.

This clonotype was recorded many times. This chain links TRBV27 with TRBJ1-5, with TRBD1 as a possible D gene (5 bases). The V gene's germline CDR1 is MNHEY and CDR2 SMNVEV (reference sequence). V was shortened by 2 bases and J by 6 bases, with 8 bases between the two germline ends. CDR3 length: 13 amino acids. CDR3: CASSLRQGQPQHF. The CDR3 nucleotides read TGTGCCAGCAGTTTACGGCAGGGTCAGCCCCAGCATTTT.

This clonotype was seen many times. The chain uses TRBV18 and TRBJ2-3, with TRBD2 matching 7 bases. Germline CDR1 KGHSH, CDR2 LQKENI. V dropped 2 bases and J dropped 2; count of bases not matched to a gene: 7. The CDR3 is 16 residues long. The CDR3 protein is CASSPSSGLYTDTQYF. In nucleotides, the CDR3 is TGTGCCAGCTCACCATCTAGCGGATTGTACACAGATACGCAGTATTTT.

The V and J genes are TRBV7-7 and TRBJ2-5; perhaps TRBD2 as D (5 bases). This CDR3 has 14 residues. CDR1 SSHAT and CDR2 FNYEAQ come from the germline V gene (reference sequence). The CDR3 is CVSSLISGQETQYF. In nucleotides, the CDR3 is TGTGTTAGCAGCTTAATAAGCGGCCAAGAGACCCAGTACTTC.

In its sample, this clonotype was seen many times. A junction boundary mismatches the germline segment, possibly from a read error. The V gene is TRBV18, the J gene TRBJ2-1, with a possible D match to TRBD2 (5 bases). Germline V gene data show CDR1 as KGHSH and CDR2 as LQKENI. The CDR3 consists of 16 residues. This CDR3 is CASSPTLASSSNEQFF. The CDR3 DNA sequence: TGTGCCAGCTCACCCACCTTGGCTAGCTCCTCCAATGAGCAGTTCTTC.

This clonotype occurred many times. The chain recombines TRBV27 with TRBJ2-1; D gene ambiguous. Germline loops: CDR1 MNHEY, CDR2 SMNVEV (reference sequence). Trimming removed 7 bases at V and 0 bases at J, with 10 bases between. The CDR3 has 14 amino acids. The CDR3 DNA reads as TGTGCCAGCACCCCCTCTCGCTCCTACAATGAGCAGTTCTTC. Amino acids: CASTPSRSYNEQFF.

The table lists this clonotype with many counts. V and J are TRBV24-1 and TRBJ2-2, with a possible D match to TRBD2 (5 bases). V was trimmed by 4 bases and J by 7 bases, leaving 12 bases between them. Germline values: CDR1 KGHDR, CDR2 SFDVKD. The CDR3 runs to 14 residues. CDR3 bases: TGTGCCACCAGTGAGTCTATAGAGGGCGGGGAGCTGTTTTTT. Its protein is CATSESIEGGELFF.

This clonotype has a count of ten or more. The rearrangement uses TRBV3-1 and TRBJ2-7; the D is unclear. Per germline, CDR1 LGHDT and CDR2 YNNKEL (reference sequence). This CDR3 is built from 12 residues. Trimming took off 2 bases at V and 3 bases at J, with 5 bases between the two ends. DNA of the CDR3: TGTGCCAGCAGCCAAACGAACTACGAGCAGTACTTC. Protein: CASSQTNYEQYF.

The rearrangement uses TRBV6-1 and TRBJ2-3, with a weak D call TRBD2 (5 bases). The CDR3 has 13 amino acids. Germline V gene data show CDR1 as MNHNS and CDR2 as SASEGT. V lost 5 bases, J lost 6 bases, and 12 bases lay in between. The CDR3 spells CASSYLASDTQYF. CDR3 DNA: TGTGCCAGCAGTTATTTAGCGTCTGATACGCAGTATTTT.

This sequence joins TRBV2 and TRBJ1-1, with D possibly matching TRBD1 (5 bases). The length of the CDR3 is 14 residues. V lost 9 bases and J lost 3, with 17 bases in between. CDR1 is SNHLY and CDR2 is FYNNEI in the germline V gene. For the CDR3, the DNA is TGTGCCAGAAAGGGTCCAGGGTGGGACACTGAAGCTTTCTTT. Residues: CARKGPGWDTEAFF.

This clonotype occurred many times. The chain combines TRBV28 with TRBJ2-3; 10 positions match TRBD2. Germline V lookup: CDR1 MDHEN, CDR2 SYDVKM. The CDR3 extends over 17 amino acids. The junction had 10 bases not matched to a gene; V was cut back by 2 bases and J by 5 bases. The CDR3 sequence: CASSLMGSGRAGDTQYF. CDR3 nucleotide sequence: TGTGCCAGCAGTTTAATGGGGAGCGGGAGGGCCGGAGATACGCAGTATTTT.

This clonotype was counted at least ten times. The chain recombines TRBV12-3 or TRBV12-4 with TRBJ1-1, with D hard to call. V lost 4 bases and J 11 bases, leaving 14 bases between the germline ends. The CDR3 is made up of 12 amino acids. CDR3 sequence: CASSSNGLWAFF. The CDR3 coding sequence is TGTGCCAGCAGTTCCAACGGTCTTTGGGCTTTCTTT.

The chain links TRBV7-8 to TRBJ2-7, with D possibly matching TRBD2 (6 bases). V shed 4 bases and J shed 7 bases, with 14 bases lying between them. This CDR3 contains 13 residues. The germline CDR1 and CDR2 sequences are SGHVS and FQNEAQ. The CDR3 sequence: CASSSRVAGEQYF. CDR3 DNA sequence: TGTGCCAGCAGCTCCCGCGTGGCGGGGGAGCAGTACTTC.

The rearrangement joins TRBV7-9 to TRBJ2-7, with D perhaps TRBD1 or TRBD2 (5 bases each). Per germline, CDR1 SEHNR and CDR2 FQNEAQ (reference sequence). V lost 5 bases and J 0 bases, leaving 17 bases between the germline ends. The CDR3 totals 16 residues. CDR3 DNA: TGTGCCAGCAGCGGAGAGGGCCGGGGCGGCTCCTACGAGCAGTACTTC. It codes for CASSGEGRGGSYEQYF.